Sequencing of this T cell receptor (beta chain) was carried out in a study of OX40 agonist ivuxolimab in advanced cancers. Looking at the study overall: Those enrolled were roughly 80% male, with a mean age of approximately 60 years and ages from roughly 20 to 85.

Autoimmune disease history or systemic immunosuppression meant exclusion. Study outcomes and limitations: Individuals who were partial responders at 0.1-3.0 mg/kg had clonal expansion that ranked among the lowest.

The data were produced by immunoSEQ multiplex PCR, yet TCRdb's version contains in-frame clones alone and is incomplete. The sample holds some 63,000 clones, 80% to 85% seen once. About this clone itself: What it recognizes is unknown.

Germline V gene lookup returns CDR1 LNHNV and CDR2 YYDKDF (reference sequence). The CDR3 is 16 residues long. Losses at the gene ends were 5 bases for V and 1 base for J; bases not matched to a gene: 8. The specimen comprised CD4+ or CD8+ T cells sorted from blood, sampled in a trial of the OX40 agonist ivuxolimab. This chain links TRBV15 with TRBJ1-5; TRBD1 matches 7 bases. The TCR sequence derives from an adult with an advanced solid tumor such as melanoma, head and neck, liver or kidney cancer. The CDR3 loop reads CATSHDRVGSNQPQHF. DNA for the CDR3: TGTGCCACCAGCCATGACAGGGTCGGAAGCAATCAGCCCCAGCATTTT.